The clone carrying this TCR beta chain was detected only a few times. Profiling relied on immunoSEQ multiplex PCR, and the TCRdb table lists in-frame clones only, not all of them. The repertoire holds around 160,000 clones, with roughly 76% as singletons. Trimming removed 6 bases from V and 6 bases from J; junction bases left unmatched: 4. Germline V gives CDR1 SNHLY, CDR2 FYNNEI. The CDR3 covers 14 residues. The data were taken from a study of blood T cell repertoires in COVID-19. Sequenced material: peripheral blood. The V gene is TRBV2, the J gene TRBJ2-1; 11 nucleotides match TRBD1. This clonotype originated in a human donor with acute or convalescent COVID-19. The donor label of this sample is uncertain. CDR3 amino acids: CASRTGQGGNEQFF. The CDR3 bases are TGTGCCAGCAGAACGGGACAGGGGGGCAATGAGCAGTTCTTC.